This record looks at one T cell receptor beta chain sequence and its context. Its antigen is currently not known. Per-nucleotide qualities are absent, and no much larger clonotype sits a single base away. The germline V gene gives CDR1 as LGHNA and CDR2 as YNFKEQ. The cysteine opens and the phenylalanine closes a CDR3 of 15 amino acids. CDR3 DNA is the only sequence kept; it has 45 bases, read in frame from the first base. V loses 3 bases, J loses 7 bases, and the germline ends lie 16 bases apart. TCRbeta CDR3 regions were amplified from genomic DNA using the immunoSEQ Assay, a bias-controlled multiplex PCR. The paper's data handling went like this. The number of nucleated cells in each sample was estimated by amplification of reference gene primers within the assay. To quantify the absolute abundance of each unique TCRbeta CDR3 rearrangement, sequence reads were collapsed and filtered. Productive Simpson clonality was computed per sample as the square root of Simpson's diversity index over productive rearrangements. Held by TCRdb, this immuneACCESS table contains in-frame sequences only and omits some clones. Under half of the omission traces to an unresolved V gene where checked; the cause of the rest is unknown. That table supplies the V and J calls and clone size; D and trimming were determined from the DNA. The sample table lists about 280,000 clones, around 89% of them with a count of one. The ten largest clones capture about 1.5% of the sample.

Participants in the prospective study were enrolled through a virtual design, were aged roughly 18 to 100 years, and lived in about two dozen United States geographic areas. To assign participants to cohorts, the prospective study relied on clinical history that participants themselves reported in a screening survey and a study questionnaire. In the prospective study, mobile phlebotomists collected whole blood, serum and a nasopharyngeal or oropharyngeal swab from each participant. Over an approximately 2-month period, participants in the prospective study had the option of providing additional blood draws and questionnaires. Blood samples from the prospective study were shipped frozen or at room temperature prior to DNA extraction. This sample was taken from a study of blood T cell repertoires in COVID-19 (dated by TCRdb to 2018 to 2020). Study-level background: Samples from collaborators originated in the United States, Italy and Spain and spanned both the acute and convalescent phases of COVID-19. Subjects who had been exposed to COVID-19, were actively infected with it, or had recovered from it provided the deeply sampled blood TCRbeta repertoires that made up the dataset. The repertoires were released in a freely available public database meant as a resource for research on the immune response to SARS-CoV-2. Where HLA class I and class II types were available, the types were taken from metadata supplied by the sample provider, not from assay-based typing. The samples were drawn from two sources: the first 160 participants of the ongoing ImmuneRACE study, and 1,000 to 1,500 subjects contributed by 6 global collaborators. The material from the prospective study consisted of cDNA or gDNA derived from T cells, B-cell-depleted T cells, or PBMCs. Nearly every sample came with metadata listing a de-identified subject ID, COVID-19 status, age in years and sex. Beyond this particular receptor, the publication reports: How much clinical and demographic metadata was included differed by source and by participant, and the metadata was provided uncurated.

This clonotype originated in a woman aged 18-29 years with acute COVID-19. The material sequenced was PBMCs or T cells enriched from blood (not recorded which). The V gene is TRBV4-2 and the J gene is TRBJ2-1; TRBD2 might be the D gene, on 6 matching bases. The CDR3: CASSQTSYLPNEQFF. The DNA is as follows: TGTGCCAGCAGCCAGACTAGTTATTTGCCTAATGAGCAGTTCTTC.